Following are 17 T cell receptor beta chains from one sample sequenced in a study of blood T cell repertoires in COVID-19. Profiled with immunoSEQ multiplex PCR; TCRdb holds only in-frame clones, not every one. This repertoire shows some 160,000 clones, around four fifths found once; its top ten account for approximately 18%. The material sequenced was peripheral blood. The receptors stem from a woman between 70 and 85 years old who had recovered from COVID-19.

The chain uses TRBV30 and TRBJ2-3; 7 bases fit TRBD2. Germline loops: CDR1 GTSNPN, CDR2 SVGIG (reference sequence). Losses at the gene ends were 1 base for V and 2 bases for J; bases not matched to a gene: 9. This CDR3 contains 16 residues. The CDR3 coding sequence is TGTGCCTGGAGTGCCCCCCGGGGAGGGTTCACAGATACGCAGTATTTT. Protein sequence: CAWSAPRGGFTDTQYF. The variable domain in full, completed from reference TRBV30 and TRBJ2-3, reads SQTIHQWPATLVQPVGSPLSLECTVEGTSNPNLYWYRQAAGRGLQLLFYSVGIGQISSEVPQNLSASRPQDRQFILSSKKLLLSDSGFYLCAWSAPRGGFTDTQYFGPGTRLTVL.

The chain links TRBV18 to TRBJ2-7; the D is unclear. The CDR3 runs to 15 residues. Germline values: CDR1 KGHSH, CDR2 LQKENI. V was trimmed by 2 bases and J by 3 bases, leaving 14 bases between them. In nucleotides, the CDR3 is TGTGCCAGCTCACCATTACTCGGGTCGGGCTACGAGCAGTACTTC. Its translation: CASSPLLGSGYEQYF. Variable domain in full (rest from reference TRBV18 and TRBJ2-7): NAGVMQNPRHLVRRRGQEARLRCSPMKGHSHVYWYRQLPEEGLKFMVYLQKENIIDESGMPKERFSAEFPKEGPSILRIQQVVRGDSAAYFCASSPLLGSGYEQYFGPGTRLTVT.

J is TRBJ1-4 and V is TRBV5-8, with TRBD1 as a possible D gene (5 bases). V gave up 0 bases and J gave up 5 bases, with 14 bases separating them. Germline lookup yields CDR1 SGHTS and CDR2 YDEGEE. This CDR3 is built from 16 residues. In DNA form, the CDR3 reads TGTGCCAGCAGCTTGGCCTCAGGGTCTTGGAATGAAAAACTGTTTTTT. Translated, it gives CASSLASGSWNEKLFF.

The rearrangement links TRBV4-3 to TRBJ2-6; D call uncertain. Germline CDR1 reads LGHNA; CDR2 reads YSLEER. V was shortened by 0 bases and J by 2 bases, with 8 bases between the two germline ends. This CDR3 region has 16 residues. This CDR3 reads CASSQEVAPGANVLTF. CDR3 nucleotide sequence: TGCGCCAGCAGCCAAGAGGTGGCCCCTGGGGCCAACGTCCTGACTTTC.

The genes are TRBV2 and TRBJ2-1, with D possibly being TRBD2 (5 bases). V was cut by 5 bases and J by 8 bases, with 16 bases left in between. Germline CDR1 is SNHLY and CDR2 is FYNNEI. The CDR3 runs 14 residues. CDR3 sequence reads: CASSKTRTGDEQFF. The CDR3 coding sequence is TGTGCCAGCAGTAAGACCAGGACCGGGGATGAGCAGTTCTTC.

This chain joins TRBV30 and TRBJ1-5; D is undetermined. The CDR3 is 16 residues long. Germline V lookup: CDR1 GTSNPN, CDR2 SVGIG (reference sequence). Between the trimmed V and J ends, which lost 2 bases and 6 bases, there was a span of 20 bases. CDR3 nucleotides: TGTGCCTGGAGTCCCTGGAGCGGAGTGGAGGGTCAGCCCCAGCATTTT. This gives the protein CAWSPWSGVEGQPQHF. Looking up the rest from reference TRBV30 and TRBJ1-5 gives the full variable domain: SQTIHQWPATLVQPVGSPLSLECTVEGTSNPNLYWYRQAAGRGLQLLFYSVGIGQISSEVPQNLSASRPQDRQFILSSKKLLLSDSGFYLCAWSPWSGVEGQPQHFGDGTRLSIL.

The CDR3 here is CSVDNPGLAFF. The CDR3 DNA is TGCAGCGTCGACAATCCGGGACTAGCGTTCTTC. The chain carries TRBV29-1 and TRBJ2-1; 9 bases agree with TRBD2. Germline-derived CDR1 and CDR2 are SQVTM and ANQGSEA. With V trimmed by 6 bases and J by 15 bases, 9 bases remained unmatched. The CDR3 covers 11 residues.

In its sample, this clone was seen a few times. V is TRBV28 and J is TRBJ2-7, with 14 positions matching TRBD2. CDR3 length: 18 residues. The trim removed 3 bases at V and 3 bases at J, leaving 10 bases unmatched. Germline CDR1 MDHEN, CDR2 SYDVKM. CDR3 residues: CASSFPPGLAGAHYEQYF. The CDR3 DNA is TGTGCCAGCAGTTTCCCCCCGGGACTAGCGGGAGCTCACTACGAGCAGTACTTC. Combining the CDR3 with reference TRBV28 and TRBJ2-7 gives the whole variable domain DVKVTQSSRYLVKRTGEKVFLECVQDMDHENMFWYRQDPGLGLRLIYFSYDVKMKEKGDIPEGYSVSREKKERFSLILESASTNQTSMYLCASSFPPGLAGAHYEQYFGPGTRLTVT.

V is TRBV19 and J is TRBJ1-1, with D maybe TRBD1 (5 bases). Germline CDR1 reads LNHDA; CDR2 reads SQIVND (reference sequence). This CDR3 is built from 14 residues. Trimming shortened V by 6 bases and J by 1 base, and 12 bases separated the two germline ends. For the CDR3, the DNA is TGTGCCAGTAGAGGACACTCCGAGAACACTGAAGCTTTCTTT. As protein: CASRGHSENTEAFF.

Comment on this clone: This CDR3 is also generated by other DNA sequences in the sample. The CDR3 nucleotides read TGTGCCAGCTCACCCCCGACAGGAACTAATGAAAAACTGTTTTTT. Translation gives CASSPPTGTNEKLFF. The V and J genes are TRBV18 and TRBJ1-4; D may be TRBD1 (6 bases). Deletions cut 3 bases from V and 1 base from J, with 9 bases between. Germline V gene data show CDR1 as KGHSH and CDR2 as LQKENI. The CDR3 spans 15 residues.

The rearrangement joins TRBV18 to TRBJ1-2; 7 bases agree with TRBD1. The germline gives CDR1 KGHSH, CDR2 LQKENI. The ends lost 6 bases at V and 2 bases at J; junction bases unmatched: 3. CDR3 length: 13 residues. CDR3 residues: CASSRDSNYGYTF. The CDR3 DNA is TGTGCCAGCTCCCGGGACAGCAACTATGGCTACACCTTC.

The V call is TRBV5-1, the J call TRBJ2-2; D is possibly TRBD2 (7 bases). V was pared by 4 bases and J by 6 bases, with 13 bases between. This CDR3 has 14 residues. Germline-derived CDR1 and CDR2 are SGHRS and YFSETQ. CDR3 sequence (DNA): TGCGCCAGCAGCCCCGTGCGGGGGCCCGGGGAGCTGTTTTTT. Protein: CASSPVRGPGELFF.

The V gene is TRBV27, the J gene TRBJ1-1; 7 bases match TRBD1. V was pared by 5 bases and J by 7 bases, with 7 bases of the junction left unmatched. The CDR3 length is 13 residues. CDR1 MNHEY and CDR2 SMNVEV come from the germline V gene (reference sequence). The CDR3 DNA reads TGTGCCAGCAGTCCCCGGGACAGCTATGAAGCTTTCTTT. As protein: CASSPRDSYEAFF.

This rearrangement joins TRBV9 to TRBJ2-1; tentatively, D is TRBD1 (5 bases). With 6 bases removed from V and 6 bases from J, the gap between germline ends came to 19 bases. This CDR3 is 15 amino acids long. From germline, CDR1 is SGDLS and CDR2 YYNGEE. The CDR3 sequence: CASTDRLAGANEQFF. As DNA, the CDR3 is TGTGCCAGCACCGACCGGCTGGCTGGGGCCAATGAGCAGTTCTTC.

The chain joins TRBV11-1 to TRBJ2-3, with 9 bases matching TRBD2. Per germline, CDR1 SGHAT and CDR2 FQDESV (reference sequence). V shed 5 bases and J 4 bases; nucleotides not matched to a gene: 7. The CDR3 loop spans 15 amino acids. CDR3 amino acids: CASSPPAGGSDTQYF. The CDR3, as DNA: TGTGCCAGCAGCCCCCCGGCGGGAGGGTCAGATACGCAGTATTTT.

This clone showed up just a few times. The chain carries TRBV4-1 and TRBJ1-1; 8 positions match TRBD1. V was pared by 1 base and J by 7 bases, with 8 bases of the junction left unmatched. This CDR3 region has 15 residues. CDR1 and CDR2 (germline): MGHRA, YSYEKL. For the CDR3, the DNA is TGCGCCAGCAGCCAAGTCAGGGGGCTTTCGCGTGAAGCTTTCTTT. It translates to CASSQVRGLSREAFF.

The chain combines TRBV2 with TRBJ2-5; 7 nucleotides match TRBD1. J was trimmed by 5 bases and V by 6 bases; bases with no gene match: 3. The CDR3 loop spans 12 amino acids. Germline loops: CDR1 SNHLY, CDR2 FYNNEI. The CDR3 reads CASSPRGETQYF. CDR3 DNA sequence: TGTGCCAGCAGCCCCAGGGGGGAGACCCAGTACTTC. Looking up the rest from reference TRBV2 and TRBJ2-5 gives the full variable domain: EPEVTQTPSHQVTQMGQEVILRCVPISNHLYFYWYRQILGQKVEFLVSFYNNEISEKSEIFDDQFSVERPDGSNFTLKIRSTKLEDSAMYFCASSPRGETQYFGPGTRLLVL.